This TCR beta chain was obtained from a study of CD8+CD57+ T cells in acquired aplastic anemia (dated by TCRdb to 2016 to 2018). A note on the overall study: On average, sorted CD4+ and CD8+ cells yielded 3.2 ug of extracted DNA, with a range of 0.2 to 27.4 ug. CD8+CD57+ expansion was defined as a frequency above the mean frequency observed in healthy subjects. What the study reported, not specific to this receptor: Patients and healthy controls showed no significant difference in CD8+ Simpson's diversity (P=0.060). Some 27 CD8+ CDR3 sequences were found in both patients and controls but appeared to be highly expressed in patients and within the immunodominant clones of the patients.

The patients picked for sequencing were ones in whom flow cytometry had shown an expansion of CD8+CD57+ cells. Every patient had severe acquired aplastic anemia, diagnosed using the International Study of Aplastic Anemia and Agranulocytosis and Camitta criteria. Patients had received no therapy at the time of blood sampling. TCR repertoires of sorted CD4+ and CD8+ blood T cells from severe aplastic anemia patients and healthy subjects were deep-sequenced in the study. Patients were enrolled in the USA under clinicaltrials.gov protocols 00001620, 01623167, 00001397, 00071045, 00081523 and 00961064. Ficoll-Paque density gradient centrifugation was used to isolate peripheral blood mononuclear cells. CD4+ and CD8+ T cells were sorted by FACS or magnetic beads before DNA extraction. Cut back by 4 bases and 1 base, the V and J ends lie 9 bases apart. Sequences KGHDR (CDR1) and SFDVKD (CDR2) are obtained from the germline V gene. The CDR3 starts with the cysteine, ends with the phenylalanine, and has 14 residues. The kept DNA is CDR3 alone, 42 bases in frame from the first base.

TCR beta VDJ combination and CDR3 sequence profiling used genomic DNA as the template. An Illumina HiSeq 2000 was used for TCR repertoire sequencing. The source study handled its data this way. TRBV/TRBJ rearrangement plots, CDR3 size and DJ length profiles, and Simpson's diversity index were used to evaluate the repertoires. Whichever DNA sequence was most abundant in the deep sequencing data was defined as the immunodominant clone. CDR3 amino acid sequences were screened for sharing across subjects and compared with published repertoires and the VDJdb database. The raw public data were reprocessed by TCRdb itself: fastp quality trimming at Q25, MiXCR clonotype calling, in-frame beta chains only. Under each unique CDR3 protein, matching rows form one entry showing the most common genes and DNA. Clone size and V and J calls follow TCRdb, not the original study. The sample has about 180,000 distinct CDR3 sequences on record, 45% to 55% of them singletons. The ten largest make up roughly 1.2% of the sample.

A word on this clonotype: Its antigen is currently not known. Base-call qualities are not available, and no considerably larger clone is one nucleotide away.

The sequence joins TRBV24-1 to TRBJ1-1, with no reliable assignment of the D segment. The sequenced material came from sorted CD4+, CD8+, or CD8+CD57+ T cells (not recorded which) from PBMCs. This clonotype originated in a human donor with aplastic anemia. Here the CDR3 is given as CATSEDDTNTEAFF. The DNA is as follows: TGTGCCACCAGTGAAGATGACACGAACACTGAAGCTTTCTTT.